This record covers a single T cell receptor (beta chain). RNA was isolated and reverse transcribed to cDNA, the sequencing template. TCRdb's copy holds only in-frame clones and misses some; the assay was immunoSEQ multiplex PCR. This repertoire shows 200,000 to 250,000 clones, 55% to 70% found once; its top ten account for roughly 4.2%. Regarding treatment: oral pan-JAK inhibitor, 5-10 mg twice daily. The CDR3 covers 14 residues. Trimming took 0 bases from V and 8 from J, leaving 9 bases between them. Germline V gene data show CDR1 as SGHRS and CDR2 as YFSETQ. The sample is drawn from a study of CD8+ T cells in alopecia areata.

This TCR derives from a human donor with alopecia areata. Sequences were derived from CD4+ T cells sorted from blood, sampled at week 4, from a patient treated with tofacitinib. The chain joins TRBV5-1 to TRBJ1-6; D is possibly TRBD1 (5 bases). The CDR3 DNA reads as TGCGCCAGCAGCTTGGGCAGGGATTATTCACCCCTCCACTTT. As protein: CASSLGRDYSPLHF. Together with reference TRBV5-1 and TRBJ1-6, the CDR3 gives the full variable domain: KAGVTQTPRYLIKTRGQQVTLSCSPISGHRSVSWYQQTPGQGLQFLFEYFSETQRNKGNFPGRFSGRQFSNSRSEMNVSTLELGDSALYLCASSLGRDYSPLHFGNGTRLTVT.